This T cell receptor (beta chain) was identified during a study of regulatory T cells in long-lasting Graves disease. Study-wide findings and caveats: Shared public clonotypes totalled over 2,500 in persistent patients, compared with roughly 970 in new patients.

Researchers made TCR beta libraries by using iRepertoire HTBI primers and running Arm-PCR on CDR3 regions. TCRdb reanalysed the multiplex PCR reads using MiXCR and keeps one entry per CDR3 protein. This sample yields 420,000 or so distinct CDR3 sequences, of which about 17% are seen a single time; around 23% belongs to the top ten. Time point noted: newly diagnosed GD, antithyroid drugs for less than 3 months. Researchers made the TCR library from RNA that was extracted from PBMCs. A word on this clonotype: Its antigen is still unknown.

The sample also formed part of further work on T cells in Graves' hyperthyroidism and ophthalmopathy. That report notes: Aged 18 to 65, the patients had hyperthyroidism that was newly diagnosed and had lasted under 2 months. Clinical symptoms, serum thyroxine and TRAb, thyroid ultrasound and orbital computed tomography together formed the diagnostic basis.

This receptor was identified in a woman aged 18-29 years with Graves disease. The source material was peripheral blood mononuclear cells (PBMCs), sampled at new diagnosis, from a patient treated with antithyroid drugs.

The CDR3 sequence is CGTNRFEAFF. The CDR3 DNA follows: TGTGGGACAAACCGGTTTGAAGCTTTCTTT. The chain joins TRBV28 to TRBJ1-1; perhaps TRBD1 as D (5 bases). CDR3 length equals 10 residues. Germline CDR1 is MDHEN and CDR2 is SYDVKM.